The 8 T cell receptor beta chains given below trace back to one sample, sequenced in a study of blood T cell repertoires in COVID-19. This table comes from immunoSEQ multiplex PCR, and its TCRdb copy is limited to in-frame clones, with some not included. Of roughly 150,000 clones in the sample, 70% to 85% were seen once. What was sequenced was peripheral blood. Every receptor here comes from a man in his 60s who had recovered from COVID-19.

This chain connects TRBV18 to TRBJ2-2; D is undetermined. Germline V gives CDR1 KGHSH, CDR2 LQKENI. The CDR3 extends over 13 amino acids. The V end was cut by 3 bases, the J end by 8 bases, with 10 bases between. The CDR3 sequence: CASSPQARGELFF. CDR3 coding DNA: TGTGCCAGCTCACCTCAAGCCCGGGGGGAGCTGTTTTTT.

This sequence joins TRBV3-1 (or the pseudogene TRBV3-2) and TRBJ2-5; 8 positions match TRBD2. CDR3 size: 14 residues. Trimming cost V 1 base and J 11 bases; bases outside gene matches: 9. Germline V gene sequence: CDR1 LGHDT, CDR2 YNNKEL (reference sequence). In DNA, the CDR3 is TGTGCCAGCAGCCAAGTTGATAGCGGGACCCCTCAGTACTTC. It is translated as CASSQVDSGTPQYF.

The V and J genes are TRBV15 and TRBJ1-4; unclear D gene. With 3 bases removed from V and 5 bases from J, the gap between germline ends came to 10 bases. CDR1 is LNHNV, CDR2 YYDKDF, per germline (reference sequence). The CDR3 totals 14 residues. CDR3 sequence (DNA): TGTGCCACCAGCAGGTCGGAGAAGAATGAAAAACTGTTTTTT. It is translated as CATSRSEKNEKLFF.

The genes are TRBV19 and TRBJ2-4, with a tentative D call TRBD2 (6 bases). This CDR3 region has 14 residues. Germline CDR1 reads LNHDA; CDR2 reads SQIVND (reference sequence). V was shortened by 3 bases and J by 6 bases, with 12 bases between the two germline ends. CDR3 amino acids: CASSIGGRGNIQYF. DNA for the CDR3: TGTGCCAGTAGTATCGGGGGTCGTGGAAACATTCAGTACTTC.

The chain has TRBV6-5 and TRBJ1-1; 7 nucleotides agree with TRBD1. CDR3 length equals 13 residues. The ends lost 6 bases at V and 9 bases at J; junction bases unmatched: 10. Germline V gives CDR1 MNHEY, CDR2 SVGAGI. CDR3 protein: CASSRQGADQAFF. The CDR3 nucleotides are TGTGCCAGCAGCAGACAGGGCGCAGACCAAGCTTTCTTT.

The V gene is TRBV5-1, the J gene TRBJ2-1; 7 positions agree with TRBD2. CDR3 length: 14 amino acids. With V trimmed by 4 bases and J by 8 bases, 9 bases remained unmatched. In germline, CDR1 is SGHRS, CDR2 YFSETQ. For the CDR3, the DNA is TGCGCCAGCAGCCGCCAGACTAGCAGCGATGAGCAGTTCTTC. Its protein product is CASSRQTSSDEQFF.

The gene calls are TRBV7-2 and TRBJ1-1; 7 nucleotides agree with TRBD1. This CDR3 is 14 amino acids long. The V and J ends lost 4 bases and 1 base, in that order; junction bases with no gene match: 3. The V gene's germline CDR1 is SGHTA and CDR2 FQGNSA. DNA of the CDR3: TGTGCCAGCAGCTCCTGGACAGGGAACACTGAAGCTTTCTTT. Amino acids: CASSSWTGNTEAFF.

V usage is TRBV6-6 and J usage is TRBJ1-6; tentatively, D is TRBD1 (6 bases). Germline CDR1 is MNHNY and CDR2 is SVGAGI (reference sequence). Trimming removed 4 bases from V and 9 bases from J, with 19 bases in between. The CDR3 has 16 residues. This CDR3 is CASSSRDGRGGSPLHF. DNA of the CDR3: TGTGCCAGCAGTTCTCGGGACGGTCGAGGGGGTTCACCCCTCCACTTT.